Listed below are T cell receptor beta chains from one sample, sequenced in a study of read filtering for tumor transcriptome and immune sequencing. TCRdb re-called the reads through MiXCR, storing one row per CDR3 protein. The profile shows tens of thousands of distinct CDR3 sequences, roughly 19% of them singletons. The sample comprised a population of CD138-negative cells sorted from bone marrow. The receptors derive from a donor aged 40 or over with multiple myeloma. The CDR3 runs from the conserved cysteine through the conserved F or W. D genes are given only for firm matches. A row's size may be missing; if present it is once, few, many or a size class.

d_call clone_size cdr3_length j_call v_call cdr3_aa cdr3_nt
TRBD2 many 15 TRBJ2-1 TRBV2 CASSLSGGGYNEQFF TGTGCCAGCAGCCTAAGCGGGGGCGGTTACAATGAGCAGTTCTTC
TRBD1 many 13 TRBJ1-2 TRBV19 CATPGQGAVGYTF TGTGCCACCCCGGGACAGGGGGCGGTTGGCTACACCTTC
TRBD2 many 14 TRBJ2-1 TRBV19 CASSASGGGNEQFF TGTGCCAGTAGTGCTAGCGGGGGGGGGAATGAGCAGTTCTTC
NA NA 14 TRBJ1-4 TRBV28 CASSAQEADEKLFF TGTGCCAGCAGTGCACAGGAGGCGGATGAAAAACTGTTTTTT
TRBD1 large 13 TRBJ2-1 TRBV7-2 CASSNPWTGSQFF TGTGCCAGCAGCAATCCCTGGACAGGGAGTCAGTTCTTC
NA many 12 TRBJ1-5 TRBV20-1 CSAVTAAQPQHF TGCAGTGCTGTGACAGCGGCTCAGCCCCAGCATTTT
NA many 15 TRBJ2-5 TRBV29-1 CSVEPMDTSQETQYF TGCAGCGTTGAGCCCATGGACACAAGCCAAGAGACCCAGTACTTC
NA many 14 TRBJ2-4 TRBV5-1 CASSARDRKNIQYF TGCGCCAGCAGCGCGCGGGACAGAAAAAACATTCAGTACTTC
NA NA 16 TRBJ2-1 TRBV28 CASSSPGGPLFDEQFF TGTGCCAGCAGTTCGCCCGGGGGGCCTTTGTTCGATGAGCAGTTCTTC
TRBD2 many 16 TRBJ2-5 TRBV12-3/TRBV12-4 CASSLTTSGERKTQYF TGTGCCAGCAGTTTAACGACTAGCGGGGAACGAAAGACCCAGTACTTC
NA many 13 TRBJ1-1 TRBV5-1 CATRQRLNTEAFF TGCGCCACCAGACAGAGATTGAACACTGAAGCTTTCTTT
NA many 14 TRBJ2-1 TRBV9 CASSPGVRINEQFF TGTGCCAGCAGCCCCGGGGTAAGAATCAATGAGCAGTTCTTC
TRBD1 few 13 TRBJ2-7 TRBV30 CAWDPGTGYEQYF TGTGCCTGGGACCCCGGGACAGGGTACGAGCAGTACTTC
NA many 14 TRBJ2-7 TRBV5-1 CASSLEEGSYEQYF TGCGCCAGCAGCTTGGAGGAGGGCTCCTACGAGCAGTACTTC
NA many 13 TRBJ2-2 TRBV28 CASSFPPTGELFF TGTGCCAGCAGTTTTCCGCCAACCGGGGAGCTGTTTTTT
TRBD2 NA 15 TRBJ2-3 TRBV11-2 CASSNDSGGTDTQYF TGTGCCAGCAGCAACGACAGCGGGGGGACAGATACGCAGTATTTT
NA many 13 TRBJ1-1 TRBV29-1 CSVPRELNTEAFF TGCAGCGTACCCCGGGAGCTGAACACTGAAGCTTTCTTT
TRBD2 NA 15 TRBJ2-3 TRBV9 CASATSGAFTDTQYF TGTGCCAGCGCTACTAGCGGGGCATTCACAGATACGCAGTATTTT
NA many 12 TRBJ2-7 TRBV7-2 CASSLALGEQYF TGTGCCAGCAGCTTAGCGCTGGGAGAGCAGTACTTC
NA many 13 TRBJ2-3 TRBV20-1 CSASLLVSDTQYF TGCAGTGCTAGTCTACTAGTTTCAGATACGCAGTATTTT
TRBD2 few 16 TRBJ2-1 TRBV4-2 CASSKSPSGGADEQFF TGTGCCAGCAGCAAGTCCCCTAGCGGGGGGGCTGATGAGCAGTTCTTC
NA many 13 TRBJ2-7 TRBV9 CASSPRDAYEQYF TGTGCCAGCAGCCCCCGGGATGCCTACGAGCAGTACTTC
NA many 11 TRBJ2-1 TRBV7-9 CASSSMNEQFF TGTGCCAGCAGCTCGATGAATGAGCAGTTCTTC
TRBD2 NA 18 TRBJ2-7 TRBV9 CASSPRPPGLAGKEEQYF TGTGCCAGCAGCCCACGGCCACCGGGACTAGCAGGTAAAGAGGAGCAGTACTTC
NA many 11 TRBJ2-7 TRBV5-1 CASSFLNEQYF TGCGCCAGCAGCTTTTTGAACGAGCAGTACTTC
NA many 15 TRBJ2-3 TRBV11-2 CASSSAGDRTDTQYF TGTGCCAGCAGCTCGGCCGGAGACCGCACAGATACGCAGTATTTT